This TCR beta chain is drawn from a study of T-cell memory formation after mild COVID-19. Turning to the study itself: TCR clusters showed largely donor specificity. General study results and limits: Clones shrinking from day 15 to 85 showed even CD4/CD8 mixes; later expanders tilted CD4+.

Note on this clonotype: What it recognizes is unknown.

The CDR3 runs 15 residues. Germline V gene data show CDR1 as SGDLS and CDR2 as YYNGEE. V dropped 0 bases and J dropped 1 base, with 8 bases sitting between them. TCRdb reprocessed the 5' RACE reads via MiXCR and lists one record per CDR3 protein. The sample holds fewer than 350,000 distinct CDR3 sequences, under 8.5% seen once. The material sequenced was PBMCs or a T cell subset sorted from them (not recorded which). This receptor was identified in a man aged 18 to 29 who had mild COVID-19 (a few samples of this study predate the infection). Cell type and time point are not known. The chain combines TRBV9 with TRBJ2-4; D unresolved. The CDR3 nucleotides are TGTGCCAGCAGCGTAGGGGTGCCGGCCAAAAACATTCAGTACTTC. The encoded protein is CASSVGVPAKNIQYF. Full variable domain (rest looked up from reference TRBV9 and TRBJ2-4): DSGVTQTPKHLITATGQRVTLRCSPRSGDLSVYWYQQSLDQGLQFLIQYYNGEERAKGNILERFSAQQFPDLHSELNLSSLELGDSALYFCASSVGVPAKNIQYFGAGTRLSVL.